The entry that follows covers one T cell receptor beta chain sequence. The data originate from a study of shared T cell receptors in the human thymus. The assay was immunoSEQ multiplex PCR, and TCRdb's table has in-frame clones only and misses some. Here the sample spans hundreds of thousands of clones, about 95% being singletons. This clonotype was obtained from a human donor. Sequencing was done on a sample of thymocytes.

The chain's CDR3 is CASSQEKGGDQPQHF. Written as DNA, the CDR3 is TGTGCCAGCAGCCAAGAGAAGGGGGGCGATCAGCCCCAGCATTTT. The chain employs TRBV4-2 and TRBJ1-5; D perhaps matches TRBD1 (6 bases). This CDR3 contains 15 residues. Trimming stripped 0 bases from V and 5 bases from J, with 11 bases between. From germline, CDR1 is LGHNA and CDR2 YNFKEQ.